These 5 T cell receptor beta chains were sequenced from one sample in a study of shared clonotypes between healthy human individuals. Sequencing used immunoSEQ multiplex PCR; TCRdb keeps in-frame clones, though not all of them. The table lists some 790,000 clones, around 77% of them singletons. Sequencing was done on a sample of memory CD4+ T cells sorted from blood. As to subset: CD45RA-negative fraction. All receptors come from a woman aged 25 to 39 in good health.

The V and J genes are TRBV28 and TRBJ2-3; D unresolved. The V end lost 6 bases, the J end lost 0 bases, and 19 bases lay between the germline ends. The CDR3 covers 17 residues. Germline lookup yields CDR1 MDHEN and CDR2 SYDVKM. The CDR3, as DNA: TGTGCCAGCAGGAATACTAACACAATACTAAGCACAGATACGCAGTATTTT. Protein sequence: CASRNTNTILSTDTQYF.

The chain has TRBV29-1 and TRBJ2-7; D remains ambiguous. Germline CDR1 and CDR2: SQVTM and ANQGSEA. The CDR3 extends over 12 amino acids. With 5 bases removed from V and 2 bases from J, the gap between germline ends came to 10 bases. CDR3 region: CSVPVGPYEQYF. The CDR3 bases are TGCAGCGTTCCGGTAGGTCCCTACGAGCAGTACTTC.

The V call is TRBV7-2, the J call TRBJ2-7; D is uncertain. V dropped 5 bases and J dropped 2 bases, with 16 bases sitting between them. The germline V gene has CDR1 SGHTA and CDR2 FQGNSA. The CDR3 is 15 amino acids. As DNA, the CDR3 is TGTGCCAGCAGCCCTGGCCGGCCCTGGCCCTACGAGCAGTACTTC. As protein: CASSPGRPWPYEQYF. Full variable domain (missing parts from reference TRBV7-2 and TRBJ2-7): GAGVSQSPSNKVTEKGKDVELRCDPISGHTALYWYRQSLGQGLEFLIYFQGNSAPDKSGLPSDRFSAERTGGSVSTLTIQRTQQEDSAVYLCASSPGRPWPYEQYFGPGTRLTVT.

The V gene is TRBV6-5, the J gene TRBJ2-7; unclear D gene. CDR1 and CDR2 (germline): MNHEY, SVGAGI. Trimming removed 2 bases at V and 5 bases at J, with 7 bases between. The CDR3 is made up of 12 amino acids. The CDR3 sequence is CASSYGDHEQYF. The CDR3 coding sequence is TGTGCCAGCAGTTACGGTGACCACGAGCAGTACTTC.

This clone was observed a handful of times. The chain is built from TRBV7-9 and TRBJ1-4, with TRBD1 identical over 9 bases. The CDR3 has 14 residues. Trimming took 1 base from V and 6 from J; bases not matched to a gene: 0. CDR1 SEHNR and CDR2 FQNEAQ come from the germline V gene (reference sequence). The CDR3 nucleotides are TGTGCCAGCAGCTTAGGGGACAGGGATGAAAAACTGTTTTTT. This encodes CASSLGDRDEKLFF.